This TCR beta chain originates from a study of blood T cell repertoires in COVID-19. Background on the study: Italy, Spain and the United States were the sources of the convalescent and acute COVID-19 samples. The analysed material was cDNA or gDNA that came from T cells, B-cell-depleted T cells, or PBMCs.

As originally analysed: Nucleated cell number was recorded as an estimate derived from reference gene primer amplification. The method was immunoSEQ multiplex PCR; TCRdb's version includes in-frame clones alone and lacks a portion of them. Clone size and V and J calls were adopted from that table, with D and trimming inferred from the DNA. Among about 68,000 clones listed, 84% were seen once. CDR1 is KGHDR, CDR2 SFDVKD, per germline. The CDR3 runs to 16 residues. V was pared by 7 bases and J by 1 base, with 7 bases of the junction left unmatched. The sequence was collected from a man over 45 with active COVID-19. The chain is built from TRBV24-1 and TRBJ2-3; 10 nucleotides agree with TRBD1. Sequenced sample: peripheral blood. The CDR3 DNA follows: TGTGCCACCAGCGCTCGGGACAGGGGCGGCACAGATACGCAGTATTTT. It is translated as CATSARDRGGTDTQYF.